The present entry profiles one TCR beta chain with its context. The data were produced by immunoSEQ multiplex PCR, yet TCRdb's version contains in-frame clones alone and is incomplete. The sample has over a million clones, about 76% seen once. These data originate in a study of shared clonotypes between healthy human individuals. V was cut by 1 base and J by 5 bases, with 8 bases left in between. The germline CDR1 and CDR2 sequences are SGHAT and FQDESV (reference sequence). The CDR3 is 13 amino acids. The sequence was collected from a man between 18 and 29 years old in good health. The J gene is TRBJ1-1, the V gene TRBV11-1, with no clear D. Sequenced input: memory CD4+ T cells sorted from blood. Subset meaning: CD45RA-negative fraction. The CDR3 region has the DNA TGTGCCAGCAGCTTAGGAGGCACAACTGAAGCTTTCTTT. It is translated as CASSLGGTTEAFF.